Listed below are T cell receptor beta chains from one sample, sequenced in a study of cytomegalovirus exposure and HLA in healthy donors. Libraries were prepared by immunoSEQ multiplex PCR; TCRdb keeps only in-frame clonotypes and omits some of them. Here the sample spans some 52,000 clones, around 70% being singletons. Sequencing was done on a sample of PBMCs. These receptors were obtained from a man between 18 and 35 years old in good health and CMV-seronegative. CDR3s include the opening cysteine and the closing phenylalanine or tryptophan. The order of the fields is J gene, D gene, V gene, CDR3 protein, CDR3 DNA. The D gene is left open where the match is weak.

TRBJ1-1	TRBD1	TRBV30	CAWSELRGQGIDTEAFF	TGTGCCTGGAGTGAACTCAGAGGACAGGGGATAGACACTGAAGCTTTCTTT
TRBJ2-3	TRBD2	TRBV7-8	CATAGGRNTQYF	TGTGCCACCGCGGGAGGTAGGAATACGCAGTATTTT
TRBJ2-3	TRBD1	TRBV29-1	CSAGGTGSNTQYF	TGCAGCGCTGGAGGGACAGGGTCAAATACGCAGTATTTT
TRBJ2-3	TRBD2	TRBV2	CASRILAGFTDTQYF	TGTGCCAGCAGGATCCTAGCGGGCTTCACAGATACGCAGTATTTT
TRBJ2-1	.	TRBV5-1	CASTLAGATHYEQFF	TGCGCCAGCACCCTGGCAGGGGCAACTCACTATGAGCAGTTCTTC
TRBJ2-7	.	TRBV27	CASSPPVSYEQYF	TGTGCCAGCAGTCCCCCGGTGTCCTACGAGCAGTACTTC
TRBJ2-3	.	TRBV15	CATSRDSFTDTQYF	TGTGCCACCAGCAGAGATTCCTTCACAGATACGCAGTATTTT
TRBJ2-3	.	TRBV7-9	CASSLGTAGLDTQYF	TGTGCCAGCAGCTTAGGAACGGCAGGGTTAGATACGCAGTATTTT
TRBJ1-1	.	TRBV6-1	CASSGVLNTEAFF	TGTGCCAGCAGTGGCGTTTTGAACACTGAAGCTTTCTTT
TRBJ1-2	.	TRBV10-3	CAISPNSDGYTF	TGTGCCATCAGCCCGAATTCGGATGGCTACACCTTC